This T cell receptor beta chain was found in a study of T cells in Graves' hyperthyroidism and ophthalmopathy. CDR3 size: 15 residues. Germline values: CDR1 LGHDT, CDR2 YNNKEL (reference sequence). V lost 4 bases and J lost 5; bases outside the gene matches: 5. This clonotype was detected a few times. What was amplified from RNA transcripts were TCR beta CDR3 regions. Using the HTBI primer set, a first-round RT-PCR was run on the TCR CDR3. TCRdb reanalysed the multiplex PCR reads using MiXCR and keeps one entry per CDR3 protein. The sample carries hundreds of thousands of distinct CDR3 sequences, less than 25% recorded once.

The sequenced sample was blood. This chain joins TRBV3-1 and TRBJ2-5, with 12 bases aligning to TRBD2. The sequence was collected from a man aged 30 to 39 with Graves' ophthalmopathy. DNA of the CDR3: TGTGCCAGCAGCCCTAGCGGGAGGGGGACGGAGACCCAGTACTTC. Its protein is CASSPSGRGTETQYF.